This TCR beta chain was identified during a study of blood T cell repertoires in COVID-19. Study context: The cDNA or gDNA used as material had been derived from T cells, B-cell-depleted T cells, or PBMCs.

Germline values: CDR1 SGHKS, CDR2 YYEKEE (reference sequence). The CDR3 has 16 residues. Deletions cut 4 bases from V and 0 bases from J, with 13 bases between. Method: immunoSEQ multiplex PCR; TCRdb's copy keeps in-frame clones and lacks some. The data contain 30,000 or so clones, about 90% of them seen just once; the ten biggest clones take up about 1%. The origin of this receptor is a man aged 65-85 years with active or convalescent COVID-19. The specimen sequenced was peripheral blood. The chain combines TRBV5-5 with TRBJ2-2; a possible D gene is TRBD2 (5 bases). DNA of the CDR3: TGTGCCAGCAGCCCCGGACTCTCTGCGAACACCGGGGAGCTGTTTTTT. Translation: CASSPGLSANTGELFF. The variable domain in full, completed from reference TRBV5-5 and TRBJ2-2, reads DAGVTQSPTHLIKTRGQQVTLRCSPISGHKSVSWYQQVLGQGPQFIFQYYEKEERGRGNFPDRFSARQFPNYSSELNVNALLLGDSALYLCASSPGLSANTGELFFGEGSRLTVL.